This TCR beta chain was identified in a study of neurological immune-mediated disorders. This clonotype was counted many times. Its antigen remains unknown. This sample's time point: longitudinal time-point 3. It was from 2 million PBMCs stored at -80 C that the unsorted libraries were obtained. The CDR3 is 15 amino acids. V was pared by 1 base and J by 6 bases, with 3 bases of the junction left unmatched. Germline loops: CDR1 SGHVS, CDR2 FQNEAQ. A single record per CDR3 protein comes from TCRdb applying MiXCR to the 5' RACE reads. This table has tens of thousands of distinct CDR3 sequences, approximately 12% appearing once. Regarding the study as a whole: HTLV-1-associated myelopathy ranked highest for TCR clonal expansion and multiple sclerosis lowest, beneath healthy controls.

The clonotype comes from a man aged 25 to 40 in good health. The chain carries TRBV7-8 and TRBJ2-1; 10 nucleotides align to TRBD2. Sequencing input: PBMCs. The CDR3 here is CASSLVPSGSNEQFF. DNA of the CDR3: TGTGCCAGCAGCTTAGTACCTAGCGGGAGCAATGAGCAGTTCTTC.